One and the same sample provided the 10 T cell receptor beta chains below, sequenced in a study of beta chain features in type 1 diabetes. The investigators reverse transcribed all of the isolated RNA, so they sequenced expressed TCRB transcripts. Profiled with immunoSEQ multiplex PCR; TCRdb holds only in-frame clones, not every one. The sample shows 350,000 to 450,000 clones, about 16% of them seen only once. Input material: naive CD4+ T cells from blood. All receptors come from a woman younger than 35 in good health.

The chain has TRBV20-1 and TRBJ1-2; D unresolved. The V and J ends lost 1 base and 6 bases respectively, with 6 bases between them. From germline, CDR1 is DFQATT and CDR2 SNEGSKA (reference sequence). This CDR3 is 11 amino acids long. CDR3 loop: CSARAYHGYTF. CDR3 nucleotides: TGCAGTGCTAGAGCCTACCATGGCTACACCTTC.

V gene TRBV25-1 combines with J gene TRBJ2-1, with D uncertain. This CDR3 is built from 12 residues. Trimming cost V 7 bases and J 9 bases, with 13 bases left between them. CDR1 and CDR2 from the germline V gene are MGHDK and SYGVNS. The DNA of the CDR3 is TGTGCCAGCACCCTATTTGGTGGTGAGCAGTTCTTC. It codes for CASTLFGGEQFF.

CDR3 protein: CASSRSNQPQHF. The CDR3 coding sequence is TGTGCCAGCTCCAGGAGCAATCAGCCCCAGCATTTT. The gene calls are TRBV28 and TRBJ1-5; D gene ambiguous. The CDR3 contains 12 residues. With 8 bases removed from V and 1 base from J, the gap between germline ends came to 6 bases. CDR1 MDHEN and CDR2 SYDVKM come from the germline V gene.

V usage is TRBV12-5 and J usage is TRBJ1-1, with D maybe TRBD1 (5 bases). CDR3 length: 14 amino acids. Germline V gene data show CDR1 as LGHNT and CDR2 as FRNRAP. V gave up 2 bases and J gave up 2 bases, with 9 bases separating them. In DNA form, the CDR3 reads TGTGCTAGTGGTTTGAGACAGTCCAACACTGAAGCTTTCTTT. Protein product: CASGLRQSNTEAFF.

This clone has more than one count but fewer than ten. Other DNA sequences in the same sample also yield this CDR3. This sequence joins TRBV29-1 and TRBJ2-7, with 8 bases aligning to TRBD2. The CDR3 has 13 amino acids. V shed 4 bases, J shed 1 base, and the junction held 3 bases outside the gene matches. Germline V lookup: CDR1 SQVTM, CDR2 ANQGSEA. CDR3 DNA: TGCAGCGTTGGGAGCGGGGGTTCCTACGAGCAGTACTTC. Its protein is CSVGSGGSYEQYF.

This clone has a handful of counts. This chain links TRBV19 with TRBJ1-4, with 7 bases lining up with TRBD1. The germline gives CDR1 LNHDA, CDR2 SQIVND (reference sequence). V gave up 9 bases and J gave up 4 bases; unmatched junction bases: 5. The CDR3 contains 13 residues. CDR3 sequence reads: CASRDRVNEKLFF. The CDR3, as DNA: TGTGCCAGCCGCGACAGGGTTAATGAAAAACTGTTTTTT.

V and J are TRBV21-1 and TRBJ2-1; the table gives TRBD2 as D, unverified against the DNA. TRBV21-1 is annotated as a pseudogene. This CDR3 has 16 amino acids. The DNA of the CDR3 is TGTGCCAGCAGCAAAGGGTGCGGCTCCTCCTACAATGAGCAGTTCTTC. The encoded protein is CASSKGCGSSYNEQFF.

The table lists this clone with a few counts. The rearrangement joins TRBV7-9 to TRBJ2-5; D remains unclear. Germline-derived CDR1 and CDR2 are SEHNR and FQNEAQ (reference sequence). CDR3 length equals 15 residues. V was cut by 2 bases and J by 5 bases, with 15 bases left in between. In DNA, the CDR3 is TGTGCCAGCAGCTTAACGACGGGTTCACGGGAGACCCAGTACTTC. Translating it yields CASSLTTGSRETQYF. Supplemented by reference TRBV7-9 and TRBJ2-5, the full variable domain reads DTGVSQNPRHKITKRGQNVTFRCDPISEHNRLYWYRQTLGQGPEFLTYFQNEAQLEKSRLLSDRFSAERPKGSFSTLEIQRTEQGDSAMYLCASSLTTGSRETQYFGPGTRLLVL.

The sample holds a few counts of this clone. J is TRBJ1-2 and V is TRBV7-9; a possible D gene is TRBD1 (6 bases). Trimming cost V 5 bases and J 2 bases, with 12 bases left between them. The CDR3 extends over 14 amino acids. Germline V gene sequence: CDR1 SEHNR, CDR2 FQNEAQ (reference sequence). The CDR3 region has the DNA TGTGCCAGCAGCGGGGACACGTCCAACTATGGCTACACCTTC. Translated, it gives CASSGDTSNYGYTF.

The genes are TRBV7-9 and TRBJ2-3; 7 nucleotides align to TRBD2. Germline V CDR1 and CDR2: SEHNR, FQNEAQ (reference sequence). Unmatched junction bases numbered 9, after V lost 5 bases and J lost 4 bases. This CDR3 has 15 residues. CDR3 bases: TGTGCCAGCAGCCCCGTCGGACTAGTGGCAGATACGCAGTATTTT. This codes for CASSPVGLVADTQYF. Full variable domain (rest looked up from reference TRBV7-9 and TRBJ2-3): DTGVSQNPRHKITKRGQNVTFRCDPISEHNRLYWYRQTLGQGPEFLTYFQNEAQLEKSRLLSDRFSAERPKGSFSTLEIQRTEQGDSAMYLCASSPVGLVADTQYFGPGTRLTVL.